The rows below give T cell receptor beta chains drawn from one sample of a study of identical twins. TCRdb ran MiXCR on the 5' RACE reads and lists one entry per CDR3 protein. Among 400,000 to 550,000 distinct CDR3 sequences, 13% to 15% were seen once, and the ten largest hold 0.95% to 1%. These data also formed part of another study, on yellow fever vaccine responses in identical twins.

The sequencing sample was made of CD4+ T cells sorted from blood. These receptors came from a woman younger than 35 in good health. Each CDR3 is given with its conserved first and last residue. D genes are given only for firm matches. Only some rows state a clone size, as once, few, many or a class for expanded clones.

d_gene: NA
abundance: NA
j_gene: TRBJ2-5
v_gene: TRBV12-3/TRBV12-4
CDR3nt: TGTGCCAGCAGTTTAGTCAGGGACCAAGAGACCCAGTACTTC
CDR3aa: CASSLVRDQETQYF

d_gene: TRBD2
abundance: few
j_gene: TRBJ2-1
v_gene: TRBV27
CDR3nt: TGTGCCAGCAGTTCTCCAGCGGGGGCCTCTTATGAGCAGTTCTTC
CDR3aa: CASSSPAGASYEQFF

d_gene: TRBD2
abundance: few
j_gene: TRBJ2-1
v_gene: TRBV20-1
CDR3nt: TGCAGTGCTAGAGATAGGAGGGAGGGGTGGAATGAGCAGTTCTTC
CDR3aa: CSARDRREGWNEQFF

d_gene: NA
abundance: few
j_gene: TRBJ1-2
v_gene: TRBV29-1
CDR3nt: TGCAGCGTTGATCGAGGGCCAAACTATGGCTACACCTTC
CDR3aa: CSVDRGPNYGYTF

d_gene: TRBD2
abundance: NA
j_gene: TRBJ2-3
v_gene: TRBV7-2
CDR3nt: TGTGCCAGCAGCTTAGGTAGCGGGGGGCACACAGATACGCAGTATTTT
CDR3aa: CASSLGSGGHTDTQYF

d_gene: TRBD2
abundance: NA
j_gene: TRBJ2-1
v_gene: TRBV24-1
CDR3nt: TGTGCCACCAGTGCCGGGACTAGCATTCCGTTCTTC
CDR3aa: CATSAGTSIPFF

d_gene: TRBD2
abundance: few
j_gene: TRBJ2-1
v_gene: TRBV9
CDR3nt: TGTGCCAGCAGCGTGGGACTAGCGGGAGGCCGCAATGAGCAGTTCTTC
CDR3aa: CASSVGLAGGRNEQFF

d_gene: NA
abundance: NA
j_gene: TRBJ2-1
v_gene: TRBV18
CDR3nt: TGTGCCAGCTCACCACGGGAGCGAACCTACAATGAGCAGTTCTTC
CDR3aa: CASSPRERTYNEQFF

d_gene: NA
abundance: NA
j_gene: TRBJ2-5
v_gene: TRBV9
CDR3nt: TGTGCCAGCAGTGAAGGCCTAAGAGGGGGCCAAGAGACCCAGTACTTC
CDR3aa: CASSEGLRGGQETQYF

d_gene: NA
abundance: few
j_gene: TRBJ1-1
v_gene: TRBV3-1
CDR3nt: TGTGCCAGCAGCCAAGGGGCTATGAACACTGAAGCTTTCTTT
CDR3aa: CASSQGAMNTEAFF

d_gene: NA
abundance: few
j_gene: TRBJ2-1
v_gene: TRBV10-1
CDR3nt: TGCGCCAGCAGTGAAGGTGGGGGCAATGAGCAGTTCTTC
CDR3aa: CASSEGGGNEQFF

d_gene: TRBD1
abundance: few
j_gene: TRBJ1-2
v_gene: TRBV20-1
CDR3nt: TGCAGTGCTAGGACAGGGGCTGGGGGCTATGGCTACACCTTC
CDR3aa: CSARTGAGGYGYTF

d_gene: NA
abundance: NA
j_gene: TRBJ2-6
v_gene: TRBV6-1
CDR3nt: TGTGCCAGCAGCGACGGACCGCTCTCTGGGGCCAACGTCCTGACTTTC
CDR3aa: CASSDGPLSGANVLTF

d_gene: NA
abundance: NA
j_gene: TRBJ2-7
v_gene: TRBV7-9
CDR3nt: TGTGCCAGCAGCTTAATGGGTGGAGGGGGCAGGGTCGGCGAGCAGTACTTC
CDR3aa: CASSLMGGGGRVGEQYF

d_gene: TRBD2
abundance: NA
j_gene: TRBJ2-1
v_gene: TRBV5-5
CDR3nt: TGTGCCAGCAGCCCACTAGCGGGGGCACAGAATGAGCAGTTCTTC
CDR3aa: CASSPLAGAQNEQFF

d_gene: NA
abundance: NA
j_gene: TRBJ1-2
v_gene: TRBV20-1
CDR3nt: TGCAGTGCTACACACAGACAGTTAGCTAACTATGGCTACACCTTC
CDR3aa: CSATHRQLANYGYTF

d_gene: TRBD2
abundance: many
j_gene: TRBJ2-2
v_gene: TRBV4-2
CDR3nt: TGTGCCAGCAGCCAAGAGGGGTTAGCGGGGGGCCGAGTCGGGGAGCTGTTTTTT
CDR3aa: CASSQEGLAGGRVGELFF

d_gene: TRBD2
abundance: NA
j_gene: TRBJ2-5
v_gene: TRBV29-1
CDR3nt: TGCAGCGTTGAAGGTCGGCGCGGGAGGACCCCTCGGGAGACCCAGTACTTC
CDR3aa: CSVEGRRGRTPRETQYF

d_gene: NA
abundance: NA
j_gene: TRBJ1-1
v_gene: TRBV7-2
CDR3nt: TGTGCCAGCAGCTTAAGGGTCGGGGGCACTGAAGCTTTCTTT
CDR3aa: CASSLRVGGTEAFF

d_gene: NA
abundance: few
j_gene: TRBJ2-1
v_gene: TRBV12-3/TRBV12-4
CDR3nt: TGTGCCAGCAGTTTGAATCGCAATGAGCAGTTCTTC
CDR3aa: CASSLNRNEQFF

d_gene: TRBD1
abundance: NA
j_gene: TRBJ1-2
v_gene: TRBV28
CDR3nt: TGTGCCAGCTACGGGGGCAGTAGGGGGCAAAGCTATGGCTACACCTTC
CDR3aa: CASYGGSRGQSYGYTF

d_gene: NA
abundance: many
j_gene: TRBJ2-3
v_gene: TRBV2
CDR3nt: TGTGCCAGCAGCCCCGCCGGTACGCAGTATTTT
CDR3aa: CASSPAGTQYF

d_gene: NA
abundance: NA
j_gene: TRBJ1-1
v_gene: TRBV9
CDR3nt: TGTGCCAGCAGCGGTACCGGTGGGGAGAACACTGAAGCTTTCTTT
CDR3aa: CASSGTGGENTEAFF

d_gene: NA
abundance: few
j_gene: TRBJ2-7
v_gene: TRBV30
CDR3nt: TGTGCCTGGAGGAAGGACAGCTACGAGCAGTACTTC
CDR3aa: CAWRKDSYEQYF

d_gene: TRBD2
abundance: few
j_gene: TRBJ2-1
v_gene: TRBV3-1
CDR3nt: TGTGCCAGCCGACTAGCGGGGGGAGACCCCCAGCGGTTCTTC
CDR3aa: CASRLAGGDPQRFF

d_gene: NA
abundance: NA
j_gene: TRBJ1-4
v_gene: TRBV28
CDR3nt: TGTGCCAGCAGTTTCTGGCAGGGCAGAGAAAAACTGTTTTTT
CDR3aa: CASSFWQGREKLFF

d_gene: NA
abundance: NA
j_gene: TRBJ1-1
v_gene: TRBV20-1
CDR3nt: TGCAGTGCTAGAGACCGATGGCGTCAGGGGCCAAAGGACACTGAAGCTTTCTTT
CDR3aa: CSARDRWRQGPKDTEAFF

d_gene: TRBD2
abundance: NA
j_gene: TRBJ2-2
v_gene: TRBV29-1
CDR3nt: TGCAGCGTGGGGACTAGCGCGAACACCGGGGAGCTGTTTTTT
CDR3aa: CSVGTSANTGELFF

d_gene: TRBD2
abundance: NA
j_gene: TRBJ2-5
v_gene: TRBV24-1
CDR3nt: TGTGCCACCAGTGATATAACTAGCGAGAAGGGAGAGACCCAGTACTTC
CDR3aa: CATSDITSEKGETQYF

d_gene: TRBD2
abundance: NA
j_gene: TRBJ2-3
v_gene: TRBV4-2
CDR3nt: TGTGCCAGCAGCTTTAATAGCGGGGGAGATACGCAGTATTTT
CDR3aa: CASSFNSGGDTQYF

d_gene: TRBD2
abundance: NA
j_gene: TRBJ2-5
v_gene: TRBV7-2
CDR3nt: TGTGCCAGCAGCTTAAGAGGGACTAGCGGGAAGGGAGAGACCCAGTACTTC
CDR3aa: CASSLRGTSGKGETQYF

d_gene: TRBD1
abundance: NA
j_gene: TRBJ1-4
v_gene: TRBV29-1
CDR3nt: TGCAGCGTTGAAGATGGGACAGCCGGAAAACTGTTTTTT
CDR3aa: CSVEDGTAGKLFF